One and the same sample provided the 28 T cell receptor beta chains below, sequenced in a study of OX40 agonist ivuxolimab in advanced cancers. Profiled with immunoSEQ multiplex PCR; TCRdb holds only in-frame clones, not every one. The repertoire holds 35,000 to 45,000 clones, with 80% to 90% as singletons. Sequencing was performed on CD4+ or CD8+ T cells sorted from blood, taken in a trial of the OX40 agonist ivuxolimab. The receptors originated from an adult with an advanced solid tumor such as melanoma, head and neck, liver or kidney cancer.

This clone was seen a handful of times. The chain couples TRBV30 to TRBJ1-1; D unresolved. V lost 0 bases and J 6 bases, leaving 5 bases between the germline ends. Germline V gene lookup returns CDR1 GTSNPN and CDR2 SVGIG (reference sequence). The CDR3 has 11 residues. The CDR3 loop is CAWSVRAEAFF. CDR3 DNA sequence: TGTGCCTGGAGTGTACGAGCTGAAGCTTTCTTT.

The CDR3 DNA is TGTGCCAGTAGAATGCTGACAGGTCGAACGACCGGGGAGCTGTTTTTT. It yields the protein CASRMLTGRTTGELFF. V gene TRBV19 combines with J gene TRBJ2-2; the D gene is possibly TRBD1 (6 bases). Germline CDR1 is LNHDA and CDR2 is SQIVND (reference sequence). The CDR3 is 16 amino acids. Deletions cut 6 bases from V and 5 bases from J, with 19 bases between.

The rearrangement links TRBV15 to TRBJ2-3, with 7 bases identical to TRBD2. The ends lost 6 bases at V and 5 bases at J; junction bases unmatched: 5. CDR1 is LNHNV and CDR2 is YYDKDF in the germline V gene (reference sequence). The CDR3 covers 13 residues. The CDR3 sequence is CATRQAGLDTQYF. The CDR3 DNA follows: TGTGCCACCAGACAAGCGGGGTTAGATACGCAGTATTTT.

The CDR3 reads CATSTPGQGAFF. The CDR3 DNA is TGTGCCACCTCCACGCCGGGGCAAGGAGCTTTCTTT. The gene calls are TRBV2 and TRBJ1-1; possibly TRBD1 for D (5 bases). This CDR3 comprises 12 residues. Germline CDR1 reads SNHLY; CDR2 reads FYNNEI. Trimming stripped 10 bases from V and 10 bases from J, with 19 bases between.

The chain is built from TRBV27 and TRBJ2-2; D might be TRBD2 (6 bases). Per germline, CDR1 MNHEY and CDR2 SMNVEV (reference sequence). V gave up 3 bases and J gave up 1 base, with 9 bases separating them. There are 15 residues in the CDR3. CDR3: CASSFLARNTGELFF. DNA of the CDR3: TGTGCCAGCAGTTTCCTAGCGAGGAACACCGGGGAGCTGTTTTTT.

The CDR3 reads CASRKAAGGVTGELFF. CDR3 nucleotides: TGTGCCAGCAGAAAAGCGGCGGGAGGGGTCACCGGGGAGCTGTTTTTT. The chain employs TRBV7-8 and TRBJ2-2; 9 bases fit TRBD2. Germline-derived CDR1 and CDR2 are SGHVS and FQNEAQ. CDR3 length: 16 residues. J was trimmed by 4 bases and V by 6 bases; bases with no gene match: 9.

DNA for the CDR3: TGTGCCAGCAGCTTATCGATAGGGGGTCCTGGGGCCAACGTCCTGACTTTC. Translation gives CASSLSIGGPGANVLTF. The chain is built from TRBV7-6 and TRBJ2-6; possibly TRBD1 for D (6 bases). Germline values: CDR1 SGHVS, CDR2 FNYEAQ. V lost 2 bases to trimming and J lost 2 bases, with 13 bases between them. This CDR3 has 17 residues.

The rearrangement uses TRBV30 and TRBJ2-5; 8 nucleotides line up with TRBD1. Germline-derived CDR1 and CDR2 are GTSNPN and SVGIG (reference sequence). This CDR3 has 13 amino acids. Trimming took 3 bases from V and 4 from J; bases not matched to a gene: 4. The CDR3 sequence: CAWRGQGPETQYF. The CDR3 nucleotides read TGTGCCTGGAGAGGACAGGGCCCAGAGACCCAGTACTTC.

The rearrangement links TRBV9 to TRBJ2-5; D is unresolved. The better agreement between TRBJ2-7 and the DNA end casts doubt on the J call. The CDR3 is 14 residues long. Germline CDR1 reads SGDLS; CDR2 reads YYNGEE. CDR3 residues: CASSVAGSTYEQYF. The CDR3 nucleotides are TGTGCCAGCAGCGTAGCTGGCTCCACCTACGAGCAGTACTTC.

The rearrangement joins TRBV29-1 to TRBJ2-3, with D possibly being TRBD1 (5 bases). Germline V gene sequence: CDR1 SQVTM, CDR2 ANQGSEA. V was shortened by 3 bases and J by 1 base, with 11 bases between the two germline ends. The CDR3 runs to 14 residues. The CDR3 DNA is TGCAGCGTTGACAGGGTAATGGGCACAGATACGCAGTATTTT. Amino acid sequence: CSVDRVMGTDTQYF.

The chain combines TRBV2 with TRBJ2-3; TRBD2 matches at 9 bases. Germline lookup yields CDR1 SNHLY and CDR2 FYNNEI. The CDR3 consists of 15 residues. The V and J ends lost 5 bases and 6 bases, in that order; junction bases with no gene match: 9. The CDR3 protein is CASSYSGSEADTQYF. In DNA form, the CDR3 reads TGTGCCAGCAGTTATAGCGGGAGTGAAGCGGATACGCAGTATTTT.

The rearrangement links TRBV6-4 to TRBJ2-1; 10 bases are a match to TRBD2. The CDR3 covers 15 residues. CDR1 and CDR2 (germline): MRHNA, SNTAGT. V shed 3 bases, J shed 7 bases, and the junction held 6 bases outside the gene matches. Written as DNA, the CDR3 is TGTGCCAGCAGTGAGTCGGGACTAGCGAGGAATGAGCAGTTCTTC. This codes for CASSESGLARNEQFF.

V is TRBV9 and J is TRBJ2-1, with D maybe TRBD2 (5 bases). Between the trimmed V and J ends, which lost 4 bases and 2 bases, there was a span of 13 bases. The CDR3 is 15 residues long. From germline, CDR1 is SGDLS and CDR2 YYNGEE. CDR3 loop: CASSTLGLAYNEQFF. The CDR3 DNA reads TGTGCCAGCAGCACACTCGGACTGGCCTACAATGAGCAGTTCTTC.

V usage is TRBV6-1 and J usage is TRBJ1-4; D gene uncertain. The germline gives CDR1 MNHNS, CDR2 SASEGT. This CDR3 has 12 amino acids. V dropped 5 bases and J dropped 11 bases, with 12 bases sitting between them. CDR3 nucleotides: TGTGCCAGCAGTCACCGGGCCCAGAAACTGTTTTTT. The encoded protein is CASSHRAQKLFF.

The chain links TRBV2 to TRBJ1-2, with 7 nucleotides matching TRBD1. Germline CDR1 SNHLY, CDR2 FYNNEI. V lost 3 bases, J lost 5 bases, and 9 bases stayed unmatched. CDR3 length equals 15 residues. CDR3 amino acids: CASSEMQGGRYGYTF. The DNA for the CDR3 is TGTGCCAGCAGTGAGATGCAGGGGGGTCGGTATGGCTACACCTTC.

V is TRBV5-5 and J is TRBJ2-7, with 7 bases identical to TRBD2. Trimming cost V 4 bases and J 2 bases; bases outside gene matches: 9. This CDR3 spans 15 amino acids. CDR1 is SGHKS and CDR2 is YYEKEE in the germline V gene (reference sequence). The CDR3 nucleotides read TGTGCCAGCAGCCCGGGGCTAGCGGTTACCTACGAGCAGTACTTC. Protein product: CASSPGLAVTYEQYF.

The genes are TRBV6-5 and TRBJ2-7; D gene ambiguous. This CDR3 comprises 13 residues. Germline loops: CDR1 MNHEY, CDR2 SVGAGI. V gave up 6 bases and J gave up 2 bases, with 11 bases separating them. The chain's CDR3 is CASRSAGPYEQYF. The CDR3 DNA reads as TGTGCCAGCAGGAGCGCCGGCCCCTACGAGCAGTACTTC.

A note on this clone: The sample holds other DNA sequences that translate to the same CDR3. The chain uses TRBV6-4 and TRBJ1-1; D is perhaps TRBD1 (5 bases). The V end lost 3 bases, the J end lost 0 bases, and 5 bases lay between the germline ends. CDR1 MRHNA and CDR2 SNTAGT come from the germline V gene. The CDR3 runs 13 residues. For the CDR3, the DNA is TGTGCCAGCAGTGAGACAGTGAACACTGAAGCTTTCTTT. It codes for CASSETVNTEAFF.

Only a few counts were recorded for this clone. The chain uses TRBV4-2 and TRBJ1-2, with 7 bases aligning to TRBD1. The CDR3 loop spans 15 amino acids. Germline V gene data show CDR1 as LGHNA and CDR2 as YNFKEQ. V lost 2 bases, J lost 3 bases, and 6 bases stayed unmatched. CDR3: CASSQLQGRDYGYTF. In DNA form, the CDR3 reads TGTGCCAGCAGCCAATTACAGGGGCGGGACTATGGCTACACCTTC.

With regard to this clone: Other DNA variants within this sample encode the same CDR3. The V and J genes are TRBV11-2 and TRBJ2-5, with 9 bases matching TRBD1. The trim removed 3 bases at V and 2 bases at J, leaving 4 bases unmatched. This CDR3 is 15 amino acids long. In germline, CDR1 is SGHAT, CDR2 FQNNGV. CDR3 sequence: CASSLGQGRQETQYF. The DNA for the CDR3 is TGTGCCAGCAGCTTGGGACAGGGTAGGCAAGAGACCCAGTACTTC.

The table lists this clone with a count of one. This chain uses TRBV30 with TRBJ2-6; D may be TRBD1 (6 bases). Trimming took 3 bases from V and 1 from J, leaving 22 bases between them. This CDR3 region has 19 residues. From germline, CDR1 is GTSNPN and CDR2 SVGIG (reference sequence). DNA for the CDR3: TGTGCCTGGAGCGAGGACAGTGGGGGTTTAAGGTCTGGGGCCAACGTCCTGACTTTC. This translates into CAWSEDSGGLRSGANVLTF.

The V gene is TRBV6-5, the J gene TRBJ1-5; no reliable D call. V dropped 8 bases and J dropped 0 bases, with 5 bases sitting between them. CDR1 MNHEY and CDR2 SVGAGI come from the germline V gene. The CDR3 is 12 residues long. CDR3 region: CASAASNQPQHF. CDR3 in DNA: TGTGCCAGCGCAGCTAGCAATCAGCCCCAGCATTTT.

This clone has just a few counts. The chain uses TRBV28 and TRBJ2-2; D ambiguous. The CDR3 covers 15 residues. The V end was cut by 4 bases, the J end by 0 bases, with 9 bases between. Germline V gene data show CDR1 as MDHEN and CDR2 as SYDVKM. DNA of the CDR3: TGTGCCAGCAGTTCCGGAGAGACGAACACCGGGGAGCTGTTTTTT. Translated: CASSSGETNTGELFF. Drawing the rest from reference TRBV28 and TRBJ2-2, the complete variable domain is DVKVTQSSRYLVKRTGEKVFLECVQDMDHENMFWYRQDPGLGLRLIYFSYDVKMKEKGDIPEGYSVSREKKERFSLILESASTNQTSMYLCASSSGETNTGELFFGEGSRLTVL.

The chain links TRBV15 to TRBJ2-3; the match to TRBD1 covers 9 bases. The CDR3 consists of 16 residues. V was pared by 0 bases and J by 6 bases, with 7 bases of the junction left unmatched. Germline V lookup: CDR1 LNHNV, CDR2 YYDKDF (reference sequence). CDR3 in DNA: TGTGCCACCAGCAGAGATTTGACAGGGGGTTTGGATACGCAGTATTTT. Protein: CATSRDLTGGLDTQYF.

The gene calls are TRBV6-5 and TRBJ1-4; D not certain. Per germline, CDR1 MNHEY and CDR2 SVGAGI. The length of the CDR3 is 15 residues. V lost 0 bases and J lost 3, with 8 bases in between. This CDR3 reads CASSYSESSNEKLFF. As DNA, the CDR3 is TGTGCCAGCAGTTACTCGGAGAGTTCTAATGAAAAACTGTTTTTT.

This clone was seen a handful of times. The chain has TRBV2 and TRBJ2-7; a weak D match, TRBD1 (5 bases). V lost 0 bases to trimming and J lost 2 bases, with 14 bases between them. The CDR3 sequence is 16 residues long. The V gene's germline CDR1 is SNHLY and CDR2 FYNNEI. CDR3 region: CASSEALGAAPYEQYF. CDR3 coding DNA: TGTGCCAGCAGTGAAGCGCTTGGGGCGGCTCCCTACGAGCAGTACTTC.

The CDR3 bases are TGCGCCAGCAGCTCCCTACTAGCGGGAGGGTACGAGCAGTACTTC. This sequence encodes CASSSLLAGGYEQYF. This chain links TRBV5-1 with TRBJ2-7; TRBD2 aligns across 13 bases. There are 15 residues in the CDR3. V gave up 3 bases and J gave up 4 bases; unmatched junction bases: 4. Germline V gene sequence: CDR1 SGHRS, CDR2 YFSETQ.

This chain uses TRBV2 with TRBJ1-6, with D unclear. Trimming stripped 4 bases from V and 6 bases from J, with 7 bases between. Germline V gene lookup returns CDR1 SNHLY and CDR2 FYNNEI. CDR3 length: 13 amino acids. CDR3 protein: CASSGVANSPLHF. The CDR3 DNA is TGTGCCAGCAGTGGGGTCGCTAATTCACCCCTCCACTTT.